These 16 T cell receptor beta chains share one sample of origin, sequenced in a study of blood T cell repertoires in COVID-19. Libraries were prepared by immunoSEQ multiplex PCR; TCRdb keeps only in-frame clonotypes and omits some of them. The sample records nearly 90,000 clones, 90% being singletons. The source material was peripheral blood. Source of these receptors: a man between 18 and 29 years old with COVID-19, enrolled during active disease.

This rearrangement joins TRBV28 to TRBJ1-6; D is possibly TRBD1 (5 bases). V lost 2 bases and J lost 5, with 10 bases in between. Germline loops: CDR1 MDHEN, CDR2 SYDVKM. The CDR3 spans 15 residues. Here the CDR3 DNA reads TGTGCCAGCAGTTTACAGGACACCAATAATTCACCCCTCCACTTT. Translated, it gives CASSLQDTNNSPLHF.

This rearrangement joins TRBV19 to TRBJ2-2; possibly TRBD2 for D (6 bases). The CDR3 length is 14 residues. Deletions cut 5 bases from V and 4 bases from J, with 11 bases between. Germline CDR1 LNHDA, CDR2 SQIVND (reference sequence). In DNA, the CDR3 is TGTGCCAGTAGTCCCCTGGGGGGCACCGGGGAGCTGTTTTTT. Translation: CASSPLGGTGELFF. Complete variable domain (other parts from reference TRBV19 and TRBJ2-2): DGGITQSPKYLFRKEGQNVTLSCEQNLNHDAMYWYRQDPGQGLRLIYYSQIVNDFQKGDIAEGYSVSREKKESFPLTVTSAQKNPTAFYLCASSPLGGTGELFFGEGSRLTVL.

The CDR3 nucleotides read TGTGCCAGCAGCCACCAGGCAGAAGCTTTCTTT. It specifies CASSHQAEAFF. This chain uses TRBV7-9 with TRBJ1-1; D remains ambiguous. Germline lookup yields CDR1 SEHNR and CDR2 FQNEAQ (reference sequence). This CDR3 comprises 11 residues. Trimming took 5 bases from V and 8 from J, leaving 9 bases between them.

V gene TRBV2 combines with J gene TRBJ1-1; possibly TRBD1 for D (5 bases). This CDR3 spans 14 amino acids. Germline assignment: CDR1 SNHLY and CDR2 FYNNEI. V shed 4 bases and J shed 1 base, with 10 bases lying between them. CDR3 protein: CASSVWGRNTEAFF. The CDR3 DNA follows: TGTGCCAGCAGTGTCTGGGGCAGGAACACTGAAGCTTTCTTT.

The CDR3 DNA reads TGTGCCAGCAGCGTAGCGTCGGTGAACACTGAAGCTTTCTTT. Amino acids: CASSVASVNTEAFF. The chain employs TRBV9 and TRBJ1-1; no reliable D call. Germline V lookup: CDR1 SGDLS, CDR2 YYNGEE. This CDR3 region has 14 residues. Trimming pared 0 bases from V and 0 bases from J, leaving 6 bases between.

This rearrangement joins TRBV6-6 to TRBJ1-1; possibly TRBD1 for D (5 bases). The CDR3 consists of 16 residues. Between the trimmed V and J ends, which lost 5 bases and 1 base, there was a span of 17 bases. Germline CDR1 reads MNHNY; CDR2 reads SVGAGI (reference sequence). The CDR3 bases are TGTGCCAGCAGTCCTAATGGTGGGGGGGGGAACACTGAAGCTTTCTTT. This translates into CASSPNGGGGNTEAFF.

This rearrangement joins TRBV7-9 to TRBJ1-5; no definite D call. Trimming stripped 2 bases from V and 3 bases from J, with 8 bases between. There are 14 residues in the CDR3. Looked up from germline, CDR1 is SEHNR and CDR2 is FQNEAQ (reference sequence). The CDR3 spells CASSLWETNQPQHF. CDR3 DNA sequence: TGTGCCAGCAGCTTATGGGAGACCAATCAGCCCCAGCATTTT.

This clone came up once. The rearrangement links TRBV7-2 to TRBJ1-6; D remains ambiguous. The germline V and J ends were trimmed by 1 base and 7 bases, with 5 bases remaining between them. The CDR3 totals 13 residues. Germline-derived CDR1 and CDR2 are SGHTA and FQGNSA. Here the CDR3 reads CASSLVRNSPLHF. CDR3 bases: TGTGCCAGCAGCTTAGTCAGGAATTCACCCCTCCACTTT.

This chain joins TRBV10-3 and TRBJ1-5; TRBD1 is a possible D gene (6 bases). Germline values: CDR1 ENHRY, CDR2 SYGVKD. The CDR3 contains 15 residues. Trimming left V 2 bases short and J 2 bases short, with 10 bases between. CDR3 region: CAISETSGGNQPQHF. In DNA form, the CDR3 reads TGTGCCATCAGTGAGACTTCAGGGGGCAATCAGCCCCAGCATTTT.

J is TRBJ2-2 and V is TRBV7-6, with D possibly TRBD2 on 5 matching bases. The germline V and J ends were trimmed by 2 bases and 5 bases, with 15 bases remaining between them. From germline, CDR1 is SGHVS and CDR2 FNYEAQ. The length of the CDR3 is 16 residues. The chain's CDR3 is CASSLSRRDWTGELFF. CDR3 bases: TGTGCCAGCAGCTTATCAAGACGGGATTGGACCGGGGAGCTGTTTTTT.

The rearrangement links TRBV30 to TRBJ1-3, with D possibly TRBD1 on 5 matching bases. Germline-derived CDR1 and CDR2 are GTSNPN and SVGIG (reference sequence). Trimming pared 2 bases from V and 2 bases from J, leaving 16 bases between. This CDR3 has 16 amino acids. This CDR3 reads CAWSNGQGRAGNTIYF. The CDR3 nucleotides read TGTGCCTGGAGTAACGGCCAGGGCCGGGCTGGAAACACCATATATTTT.

This chain connects TRBV11-2 to TRBJ1-1; a possible D gene is TRBD1 (6 bases). Germline loops: CDR1 SGHAT, CDR2 FQNNGV. Trimming took off 3 bases at V and 3 bases at J, with 14 bases between the two ends. This CDR3 comprises 15 residues. The CDR3 here is CASSLGARKYTEAFF. The CDR3 DNA reads as TGTGCCAGCAGCTTGGGGGCTCGGAAATACACTGAAGCTTTCTTT.

V usage is TRBV10-2 and J usage is TRBJ2-2; the match to TRBD2 covers 7 bases. J gave up 0 bases and V 6 bases, and 1 base lay outside the gene matches. Germline assignment: CDR1 WSHSY and CDR2 SAAADI. The CDR3 contains 14 residues. CDR3 amino acids: CASSGRPNTGELFF. The CDR3 coding sequence is TGCGCCAGCAGCGGGAGGCCGAACACCGGGGAGCTGTTTTTT.

The rearrangement joins TRBV19 to TRBJ2-7; 7 bases align to TRBD2. The CDR3 consists of 14 residues. J lost 6 bases, V lost 5 bases, and 10 bases had no gene match. Germline CDR1 and CDR2: LNHDA and SQIVND (reference sequence). CDR3 protein: CASSAPWEGSEQYF. In DNA, the CDR3 is TGTGCCAGTAGTGCCCCTTGGGAGGGATCCGAGCAGTACTTC.

The rearrangement links TRBV7-2 to TRBJ1-5; D possibly corresponds to TRBD1 (5 bases). The germline V gene has CDR1 SGHTA and CDR2 FQGNSA. The CDR3 loop spans 15 amino acids. The ends were cut back, 3 bases at V and 7 bases at J, with 16 bases in the middle. CDR3 amino acids: CASSFLSTGAQPQHF. CDR3 bases: TGTGCCAGCAGCTTCCTTTCCACAGGAGCGCAGCCCCAGCATTTT.

The CDR3: CASSLHFRVGGENSPLHF. In nucleotides, the CDR3 is TGTGCCAGCAGCCTTCATTTTAGGGTAGGGGGCGAAAATTCACCCCTCCACTTT. J is TRBJ1-6 and V is TRBV5-8; TRBD1 matches at 7 bases. V trimming: 4 bases; J trimming: 7 bases; junction bases outside the gene matches: 17. CDR1 is SGHTS, CDR2 YDEGEE, per germline. This CDR3 contains 18 residues.